This T cell receptor (beta chain) was captured by sequencing in a study of blood T cells in healthy people across ages. Germline assignment: CDR1 DFQATT and CDR2 SNEGSKA (reference sequence). This CDR3 has 15 residues. Losses at the gene ends were 0 bases for V and 0 bases for J; bases not matched to a gene: 5. The second PCR ran about 6 to 11 cycles with a sample-barcoded 5' primer and J-beta primers. TCRdb used MiXCR to reprocess the 5' RACE reads, holding one entry per CDR3 protein. The sample yields about 830,000 distinct CDR3 sequences, 55% to 75% seen once. The receptor was isolated from a man in his thirties or forties in good health. Sequenced material: blood. This chain uses TRBV20-1 with TRBJ2-7; 7 bases line up with TRBD2. CDR3 sequence: CSARDEERGSYEQYF. The CDR3 nucleotides read TGCAGTGCTAGAGATGAGGAGCGGGGCTCCTACGAGCAGTACTTC.